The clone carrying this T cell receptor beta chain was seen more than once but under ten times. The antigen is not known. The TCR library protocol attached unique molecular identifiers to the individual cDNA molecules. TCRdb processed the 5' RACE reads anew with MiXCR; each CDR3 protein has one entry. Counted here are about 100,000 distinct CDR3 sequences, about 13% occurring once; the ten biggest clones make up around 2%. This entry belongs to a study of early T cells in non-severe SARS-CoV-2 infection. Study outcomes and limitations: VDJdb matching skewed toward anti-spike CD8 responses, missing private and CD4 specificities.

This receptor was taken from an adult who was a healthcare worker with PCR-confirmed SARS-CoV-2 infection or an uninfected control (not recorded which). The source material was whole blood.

CDR3: CASSLSTYNEQFF. Here the CDR3 DNA reads TGTGCCAGCAGTTTATCGACCTACAATGAGCAGTTCTTC. The J gene is TRBJ2-1, the V gene TRBV27; no firm D call. The CDR3 totals 13 residues. Trimming stripped 0 bases from V and 2 bases from J, with 2 bases between. The V gene's germline CDR1 is MNHEY and CDR2 SMNVEV (reference sequence).